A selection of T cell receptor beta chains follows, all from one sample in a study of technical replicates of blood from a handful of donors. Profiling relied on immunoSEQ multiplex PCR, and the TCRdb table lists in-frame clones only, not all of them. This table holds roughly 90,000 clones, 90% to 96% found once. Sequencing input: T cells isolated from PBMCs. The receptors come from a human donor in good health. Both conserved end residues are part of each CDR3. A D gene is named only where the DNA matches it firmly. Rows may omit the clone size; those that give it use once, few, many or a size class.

CDR3aa: CASSPTAYNEQFF
CDR3nt: TGTGCCAGCAGTCCTACCGCCTACAATGAGCAGTTCTTC
abundance: -
v_gene: TRBV9
d_gene: -
j_gene: TRBJ2-1

CDR3aa: CASSIKRTGQIPANYGYTF
CDR3nt: TGTGCCAGTAGTATTAAGAGGACGGGACAGATCCCAGCTAACTATGGCTACACCTTC
abundance: -
v_gene: TRBV19
d_gene: TRBD1
j_gene: TRBJ1-2

CDR3aa: CASSFRGQTYEQYF
CDR3nt: TGTGCCAGCAGCTTTCGGGGACAGACCTACGAGCAGTACTTC
abundance: -
v_gene: TRBV5-6
d_gene: TRBD1
j_gene: TRBJ2-7

CDR3aa: CASSPFGVNTHRGIGTEAFF
CDR3nt: TGTGCCAGCTCACCATTTGGGGTAAACACTCACAGGGGAATCGGAACTGAAGCTTTCTTT
abundance: -
v_gene: TRBV18
d_gene: TRBD1
j_gene: TRBJ1-1

CDR3aa: CASSATGGRTGELFF
CDR3nt: TGTGCCAGCAGCGCGACAGGGGGCCGCACCGGGGAGCTGTTTTTT
abundance: -
v_gene: TRBV7-8
d_gene: TRBD1
j_gene: TRBJ2-2

CDR3aa: CASSLRGGDTEAFF
CDR3nt: TGTGCCAGCAGCCTCAGGGGAGGGGACACTGAAGCTTTCTTT
abundance: -
v_gene: TRBV7-6
d_gene: -
j_gene: TRBJ1-1

CDR3aa: CASSSSWEQYF
CDR3nt: TGTGCCAGCAGCTCTAGCTGGGAGCAGTACTTC
abundance: once
v_gene: TRBV7-9
d_gene: -
j_gene: TRBJ2-7

CDR3aa: CASSFGAYNEQFF
CDR3nt: TGTGCCAGCAGCTTCGGAGCCTACAATGAGCAGTTCTTC
abundance: -
v_gene: TRBV7-3
d_gene: -
j_gene: TRBJ2-1

CDR3aa: CASSYLAGTYNEQFF
CDR3nt: TGTGCCAGCAGTTACCTAGCGGGGACGTACAATGAGCAGTTCTTC
abundance: -
v_gene: TRBV6-5
d_gene: TRBD2
j_gene: TRBJ2-1

CDR3aa: CAISELQRGGTDTQYF
CDR3nt: TGTGCCATCAGTGAACTACAGCGGGGCGGCACAGATACGCAGTATTTT
abundance: once
v_gene: TRBV10-3
d_gene: TRBD2
j_gene: TRBJ2-3

CDR3aa: CASSRLSGEPYEQYF
CDR3nt: TGTGCCAGCAGCCGGTTATCAGGGGAACCCTACGAGCAGTACTTC
abundance: -
v_gene: TRBV6-5
d_gene: -
j_gene: TRBJ2-7

CDR3aa: CASSPREPGLIYYEQYF
CDR3nt: TGTGCCAGCAGCCCCCGCGAGCCGGGACTTATATACTACGAGCAGTACTTC
abundance: once
v_gene: TRBV14
d_gene: -
j_gene: TRBJ2-7

CDR3aa: CASSLDASGSYEQYF
CDR3nt: TGTGCCAGCAGCTTAGATGCTAGCGGATCTTACGAGCAGTACTTC
abundance: -
v_gene: TRBV7-2
d_gene: TRBD2
j_gene: TRBJ2-7

CDR3aa: CASSGTLYTGELFF
CDR3nt: TGTGCCAGCAGTGGGACTCTCTACACCGGGGAGCTGTTTTTT
abundance: -
v_gene: TRBV2
d_gene: -
j_gene: TRBJ2-2

CDR3aa: CASSLPIAGGSLEQYF
CDR3nt: TGTGCCAGCAGCTTGCCCATAGCGGGAGGTTCCCTGGAGCAGTACTTC
abundance: -
v_gene: TRBV5-4
d_gene: TRBD2
j_gene: TRBJ2-7

CDR3aa: CASSSSTPNSGNTIYF
CDR3nt: TGTGCCAGCAGTTCCTCGACACCGAACTCTGGAAACACCATATATTTT
abundance: -
v_gene: TRBV7-2
d_gene: -
j_gene: TRBJ1-3

CDR3aa: CASGLIGQPKGTF
CDR3nt: TGTGCTAGTGGTTTGATCGGACAGCCCAAAGGCACCTTC
abundance: -
v_gene: TRBV12-5
d_gene: -
j_gene: TRBJ1-2

CDR3aa: CASSVGSTESSYEQYF
CDR3nt: TGTGCCAGCAGCGTAGGATCGACAGAGAGCTCCTACGAGCAGTACTTC
abundance: few
v_gene: TRBV9
d_gene: -
j_gene: TRBJ2-7

CDR3aa: CAIQGQNTGELFF
CDR3nt: TGTGCCATCCAGGGGCAGAACACCGGGGAGCTGTTTTTT
abundance: -
v_gene: TRBV10-3
d_gene: -
j_gene: TRBJ2-2

CDR3aa: CASSLCQPQHF
CDR3nt: TGTGCCAGCAGCCTCTGTCAGCCCCAGCATTTT
abundance: -
v_gene: TRBV7-9
d_gene: -
j_gene: TRBJ1-5

CDR3aa: CASSQVIASGSGEQYF
CDR3nt: TGCGCCAGCAGCCAAGTAATCGCTAGCGGGAGTGGTGAGCAGTACTTC
abundance: once
v_gene: TRBV4-1
d_gene: TRBD2
j_gene: TRBJ2-7

CDR3aa: CASRQGRTEAFF
CDR3nt: TGTGCCAGCAGGCAGGGCAGGACTGAAGCTTTCTTT
abundance: -
v_gene: TRBV5-4
d_gene: -
j_gene: TRBJ1-1

CDR3aa: CASSYSIGRGSYEQYF
CDR3nt: TGTGCCAGCAGTTACTCGATAGGGCGGGGGTCCTACGAGCAGTACTTC
abundance: -
v_gene: TRBV6-5
d_gene: TRBD2
j_gene: TRBJ2-7

CDR3aa: CASRRGPEAFF
CDR3nt: TGTGCCAGCAGAAGGGGCCCTGAAGCTTTCTTT
abundance: -
v_gene: TRBV6-5
d_gene: -
j_gene: TRBJ1-1

CDR3aa: CASNRGAGANVLTF
CDR3nt: TGTGCCAGTAACAGGGGGGCTGGGGCCAACGTCCTGACTTTC
abundance: -
v_gene: TRBV19
d_gene: TRBD1
j_gene: TRBJ2-6

CDR3aa: CSVEDLRGLSSYEQYF
CDR3nt: TGCAGCGTTGAAGATCTTCGCGGCCTGAGCTCCTACGAGCAGTACTTC
abundance: -
v_gene: TRBV29-1
d_gene: -
j_gene: TRBJ2-7

CDR3aa: CASSQNLQGTEQFF
CDR3nt: TGCGCCAGCAGCCAAAACCTACAGGGGACAGAGCAGTTCTTC
abundance: -
v_gene: TRBV5-1
d_gene: TRBD1
j_gene: TRBJ2-1

CDR3aa: CASRPGPGGYGYTF
CDR3nt: TGTGCCAGTAGGCCGGGACCGGGAGGCTATGGCTACACCTTC
abundance: -
v_gene: TRBV19
d_gene: -
j_gene: TRBJ1-2

CDR3aa: CASSLSRSNQPQHF
CDR3nt: TGTGCCAGCAGTTTATCTCGGAGCAATCAGCCCCAGCATTTT
abundance: -
v_gene: TRBV27
d_gene: -
j_gene: TRBJ1-5

CDR3aa: CASSRALLADEETQYF
CDR3nt: TGCGCCAGCAGCCGCGCACTACTAGCAGACGAAGAGACCCAGTACTTC
abundance: -
v_gene: TRBV4-1
d_gene: -
j_gene: TRBJ2-5

CDR3aa: CASSSLAGSYEQYF
CDR3nt: TGTGCCAGCAGCTCACTAGCTGGATCCTACGAGCAGTACTTC
abundance: -
v_gene: TRBV11-2
d_gene: -
j_gene: TRBJ2-7

CDR3aa: CASSIGTGVTNEKLFF
CDR3nt: TGTGCCAGTAGTATTGGGACAGGGGTTACTAATGAAAAACTGTTTTTT
abundance: once
v_gene: TRBV19
d_gene: TRBD1
j_gene: TRBJ1-4

CDR3aa: CASSPRSGGEQYF
CDR3nt: TGTGCCAGCAGCCCTCGGTCGGGTGGCGAGCAGTACTTC
abundance: -
v_gene: TRBV5-4
d_gene: -
j_gene: TRBJ2-7

CDR3aa: CASSLDGYTF
CDR3nt: TGTGCCAGCAGTCTCGATGGCTACACCTTC
abundance: -
v_gene: TRBV28
d_gene: -
j_gene: TRBJ1-2

CDR3aa: CASSGQGITGELFF
CDR3nt: TGTGCCAGCAGCGGACAGGGGATCACCGGGGAGCTGTTTTTT
abundance: -
v_gene: TRBV7-2
d_gene: TRBD1
j_gene: TRBJ2-2

CDR3aa: CASSASRAGGWTEAFF
CDR3nt: TGTGCCAGCAGTGCCTCGAGGGCTGGGGGCTGGACTGAAGCTTTCTTT
abundance: -
v_gene: TRBV2
d_gene: -
j_gene: TRBJ1-1

CDR3aa: CASSLSGQMPGMGEKLFF
CDR3nt: TGTGCCAGCAGTTTATCTGGCCAAATGCCCGGGATGGGTGAAAAACTGTTTTTT
abundance: few
v_gene: TRBV27
d_gene: -
j_gene: TRBJ1-4

CDR3aa: CASSPTAGTYFEQYF
CDR3nt: TGTGCCAGCTCACCGACGGCGGGAACCTACTTCGAGCAGTACTTC
abundance: -
v_gene: TRBV18
d_gene: -
j_gene: TRBJ2-7